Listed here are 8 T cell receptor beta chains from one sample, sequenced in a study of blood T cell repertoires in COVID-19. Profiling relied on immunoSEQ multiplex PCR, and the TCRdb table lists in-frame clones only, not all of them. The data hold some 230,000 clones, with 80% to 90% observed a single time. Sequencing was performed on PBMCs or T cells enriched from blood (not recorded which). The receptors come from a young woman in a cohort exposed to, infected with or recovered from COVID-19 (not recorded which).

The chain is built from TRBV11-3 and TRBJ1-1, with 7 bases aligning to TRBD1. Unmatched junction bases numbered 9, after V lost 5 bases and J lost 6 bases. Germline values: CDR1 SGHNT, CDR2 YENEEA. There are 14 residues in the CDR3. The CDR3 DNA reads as TGTGCCAGCAGCCCACGACAGGGTAGTTCTGAAGCTTTCTTT. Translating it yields CASSPRQGSSEAFF.

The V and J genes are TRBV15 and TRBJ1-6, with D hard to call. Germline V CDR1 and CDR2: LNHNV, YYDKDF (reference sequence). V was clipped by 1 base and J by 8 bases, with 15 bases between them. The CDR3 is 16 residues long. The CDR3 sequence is CATSRAFNSADSPLHF. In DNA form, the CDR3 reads TGTGCCACCAGCAGAGCTTTCAACAGTGCCGATTCACCCCTCCACTTT.

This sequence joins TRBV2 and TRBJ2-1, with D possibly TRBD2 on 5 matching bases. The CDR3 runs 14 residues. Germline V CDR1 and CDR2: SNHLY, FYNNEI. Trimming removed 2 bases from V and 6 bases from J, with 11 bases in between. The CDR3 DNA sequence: TGTGCCAGCAGTGAAACCGGGAACGTCAATGAGCAGTTCTTC. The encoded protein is CASSETGNVNEQFF.

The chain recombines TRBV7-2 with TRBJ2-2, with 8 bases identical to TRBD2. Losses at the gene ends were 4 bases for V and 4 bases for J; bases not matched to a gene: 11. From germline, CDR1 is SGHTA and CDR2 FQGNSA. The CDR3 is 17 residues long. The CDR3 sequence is CASSSRRVAGRTGELFF. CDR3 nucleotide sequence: TGTGCCAGCAGCTCCCGGAGGGTAGCGGGACGCACCGGGGAGCTGTTTTTT.

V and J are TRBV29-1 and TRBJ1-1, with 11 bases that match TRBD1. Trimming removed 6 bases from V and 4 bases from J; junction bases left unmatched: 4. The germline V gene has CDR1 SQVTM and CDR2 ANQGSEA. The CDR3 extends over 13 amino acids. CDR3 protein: CSVRTGGITEAFF. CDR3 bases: TGCAGCGTAAGGACAGGGGGCATCACTGAAGCTTTCTTT.

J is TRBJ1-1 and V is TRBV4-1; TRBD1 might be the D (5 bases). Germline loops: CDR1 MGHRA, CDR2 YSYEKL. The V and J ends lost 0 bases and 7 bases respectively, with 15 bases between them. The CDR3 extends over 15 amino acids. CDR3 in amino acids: CASSQEYRSVNEAFF. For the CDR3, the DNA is TGCGCCAGCAGCCAAGAGTACAGGTCAGTGAATGAAGCTTTCTTT.

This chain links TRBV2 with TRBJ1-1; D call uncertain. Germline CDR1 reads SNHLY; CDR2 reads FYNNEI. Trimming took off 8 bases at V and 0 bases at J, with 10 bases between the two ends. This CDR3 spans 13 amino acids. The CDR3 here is CASQRVMNTEAFF. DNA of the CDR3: TGTGCCAGCCAGAGGGTAATGAACACTGAAGCTTTCTTT. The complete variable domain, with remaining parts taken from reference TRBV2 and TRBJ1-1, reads EPEVTQTPSHQVTQMGQEVILRCVPISNHLYFYWYRQILGQKVEFLVSFYNNEISEKSEIFDDQFSVERPDGSNFTLKIRSTKLEDSAMYFCASQRVMNTEAFFGQGTRLTVV.

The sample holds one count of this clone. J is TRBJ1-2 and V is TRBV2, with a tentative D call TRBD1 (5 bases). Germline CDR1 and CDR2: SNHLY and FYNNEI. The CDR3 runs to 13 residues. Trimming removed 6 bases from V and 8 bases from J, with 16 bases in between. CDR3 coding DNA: TGTGCCAGCAGACTCCGGGACTTATTGGGCTACACCTTC. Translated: CASRLRDLLGYTF.